The sequence of this TCR beta chain was determined in a study of molecular identifiers for immune sequencing clone quantification. The CDR3 has 19 residues. CDR1 and CDR2 (germline): LGHNA, YSLEER. V dropped 0 bases and J dropped 4 bases, with 19 bases sitting between them. MiXCR was run by TCRdb on the PCR reads, yielding one entry per CDR3 protein. The sample holds about half a million distinct CDR3 sequences, approximately 25% seen once. Only a few counts were recorded for this clonotype. Sample: naive CD8+ T cells from blood, with Jurkat cell RNA spiked in. Sample subset: FACS-sorted CD8+CD4-CCR7+CD45RA+ naive T cells. This receptor was obtained from a human donor in good health. Some libraries in this study had Jurkat cell RNA spiked in. V is TRBV4-3 and J is TRBJ2-6; a possible D gene is TRBD2 (6 bases). CDR3 residues: CASSQDSWRDSSGANVLTF. The CDR3 nucleotides read TGCGCCAGCAGCCAAGATTCCTGGAGGGACTCCTCCGGGGCCAACGTCCTGACTTTC.